The 32 T cell receptor beta chains listed next were all sequenced from one sample in a study of blood T cell repertoires in COVID-19. Sequenced by immunoSEQ multiplex PCR; TCRdb stores in-frame clones only, minus some. The data show fewer than 250,000 clones, around nine tenths seen once. Material for sequencing was peripheral blood. The receptors come from an older woman with acute or convalescent COVID-19.

This chain joins TRBV19 and TRBJ2-4, with TRBD2 matching over 7 bases. Germline loops: CDR1 LNHDA, CDR2 SQIVND (reference sequence). The CDR3 length is 14 residues. The J segment lost 5 bases and the V segment lost 7 bases, leaving 8 bases of the junction unmatched. CDR3 sequence (DNA): TGTGCCAGTAAAACCGGCGGGGGACAAAACATTCAGTACTTC. This translates into CASKTGGGQNIQYF.

V gene TRBV29-1 combines with J gene TRBJ2-3; D is ambiguous. The CDR3 has 14 residues. Germline V gene lookup returns CDR1 SQVTM and CDR2 ANQGSEA. V was cut by 5 bases and J by 2 bases, with 14 bases left in between. This CDR3 is CSVPLSFTTDTQYF. CDR3 nucleotide sequence: TGCAGCGTTCCGCTATCCTTTACCACAGATACGCAGTATTTT.

In DNA form, the CDR3 reads TGTGCCAGCACCCGGACAGGAGGGATCGAGCAGTACTTC. Translated, it gives CASTRTGGIEQYF. The rearrangement uses TRBV6-5 and TRBJ2-7; D perhaps matches TRBD1 (7 bases). Per the germline V gene, CDR1 is MNHEY and CDR2 is SVGAGI. V shed 7 bases and J shed 6 bases, with 16 bases lying between them. The CDR3 contains 13 residues.

This clone was seen a handful of times. This chain joins TRBV4-3 and TRBJ1-1, with 8 bases lining up with TRBD1. This CDR3 has 16 amino acids. V gave up 2 bases and J gave up 1 base; unmatched junction bases: 6. Looked up from germline, CDR1 is LGHNA and CDR2 is YSLEER. The CDR3 protein is CASSQFVGQENTEAFF. Written as DNA, the CDR3 is TGCGCCAGCAGCCAATTTGTGGGACAGGAGAACACTGAAGCTTTCTTT.

This rearrangement joins TRBV5-1 to TRBJ2-5; possible D gene TRBD1, 5 bases. Germline lookup yields CDR1 SGHRS and CDR2 YFSETQ. Trimming took off 0 bases at V and 4 bases at J, with 13 bases between the two ends. This CDR3 spans 15 amino acids. CDR3 DNA sequence: TGCGCCAGCAGCTTGGGGTGGGGCCTGGGAGAGACCCAGTACTTC. It codes for CASSLGWGLGETQYF. Variable domain in full (rest from reference TRBV5-1 and TRBJ2-5): KAGVTQTPRYLIKTRGQQVTLSCSPISGHRSVSWYQQTPGQGLQFLFEYFSETQRNKGNFPGRFSGRQFSNSRSEMNVSTLELGDSALYLCASSLGWGLGETQYFGPGTRLLVL.

This clone showed up just once. The V call is TRBV5-5, the J call TRBJ2-1; 10 nucleotides agree with TRBD2. The V gene's germline CDR1 is SGHKS and CDR2 YYEKEE (reference sequence). Germline trimming cut 4 bases from V and 14 bases from J; bases unmatched to any gene: 15. There are 15 residues in the CDR3. The CDR3 loop is CASSHLGLADPREFF. CDR3 DNA: TGTGCCAGCAGCCATCTCGGACTAGCGGATCCTCGGGAGTTCTTC.

This chain connects TRBV5-1 to TRBJ1-1; 7 bases agree with TRBD1. The CDR3 spans 15 residues. The V gene end was trimmed by 4 bases and the J gene end by 0 bases; junction bases not matched to a gene: 6. Germline CDR1 and CDR2: SGHRS and YFSETQ. Here the CDR3 DNA reads TGCGCCAGCAGCCCCGGGACAGCGTTGAACACTGAAGCTTTCTTT. Its protein product is CASSPGTALNTEAFF. The complete variable domain, with remaining parts taken from reference TRBV5-1 and TRBJ1-1, reads KAGVTQTPRYLIKTRGQQVTLSCSPISGHRSVSWYQQTPGQGLQFLFEYFSETQRNKGNFPGRFSGRQFSNSRSEMNVSTLELGDSALYLCASSPGTALNTEAFFGQGTRLTVV.

There are a few counts of this clone. The rearrangement joins TRBV18 to TRBJ1-5; D gene unclear. The CDR3 consists of 16 residues. Trimming took 6 bases from V and 3 from J, leaving 18 bases between them. Germline CDR1 and CDR2: KGHSH and LQKENI. CDR3 sequence: CASSHSVGEDNQPQHF. The CDR3 DNA reads TGTGCCAGCTCGCATAGTGTCGGGGAAGACAATCAGCCCCAGCATTTT.

The rearrangement joins TRBV5-4 to TRBJ2-2; 9 nucleotides align to TRBD1. CDR3 length: 17 amino acids. Trimming at V came to 0 bases and at J to 6 bases, leaving 9 bases not matched to a gene. Germline V gene sequence: CDR1 SGHNT, CDR2 YYREEE (reference sequence). The CDR3 sequence: CASSLGGTGLESGELFF. The CDR3 nucleotides are TGTGCCAGCAGCTTGGGAGGGACAGGGTTGGAATCCGGGGAGCTGTTTTTT.

This chain links TRBV18 with TRBJ1-2; 7 positions agree with TRBD1. The trim removed 4 bases at V and 4 bases at J, leaving 9 bases unmatched. The CDR3 has 15 residues. Germline assignment: CDR1 KGHSH and CDR2 LQKENI. The DNA of the CDR3 is TGTGCCAGCTCACAACCGACGGCAGGGGGCTATGGCTACACCTTC. Translated: CASSQPTAGGYGYTF.

The chain employs TRBV7-8 and TRBJ2-1; TRBD2 matches 8 bases. With 7 bases clipped from V and 2 bases from J, the junction kept 7 bases outside the gene matches. This CDR3 has 15 residues. CDR1 SGHVS and CDR2 FQNEAQ come from the germline V gene. The CDR3, as DNA: TGTGCCAGCAACCCCCGGACTAGCCCCTACAATGAGCAGTTCTTC. The encoded protein is CASNPRTSPYNEQFF.

The chain uses TRBV5-1 and TRBJ1-1; the D gene is possibly TRBD1 (5 bases). This CDR3 spans 14 amino acids. Germline V gene data show CDR1 as SGHRS and CDR2 as YFSETQ. Trimming took off 7 bases at V and 1 base at J, with 14 bases between the two ends. The CDR3 loop reads CASGTLTGNTEAFF. In nucleotides, the CDR3 is TGCGCCAGCGGAACCCTAACAGGGAACACTGAAGCTTTCTTT.

V usage is TRBV12-3 or TRBV12-4 and J usage is TRBJ2-1, with no clear D. This CDR3 region has 13 residues. The germline V and J ends were trimmed by 7 bases and 2 bases, with 9 bases remaining between them. The DNA of the CDR3 is TGTGCCAGCAAAGCTACGACCTACAATGAGCAGTTCTTC. Encoded protein: CASKATTYNEQFF.

The rearrangement uses TRBV11-2 and TRBJ1-2; tentative D call: TRBD1 (6 bases). The V gene's germline CDR1 is SGHAT and CDR2 FQNNGV. The CDR3 covers 16 residues. The V gene lost 5 bases and the J gene lost 8 bases, with 24 bases spanning the gap. CDR3 bases: TGTGCCAGCAGCACACTATCGACAGGTCTGAGGCTGGGCTACACCTTC. Translating it yields CASSTLSTGLRLGYTF.

The genes are TRBV28 and TRBJ1-4; D perhaps matches TRBD1 (6 bases). Germline V lookup: CDR1 MDHEN, CDR2 SYDVKM. This CDR3 has 17 residues. The V end was cut by 3 bases, the J end by 0 bases, with 14 bases between. Here the CDR3 reads CASSFRGRGTTNEKLFF. In DNA, the CDR3 is TGTGCCAGCAGTTTTAGGGGCAGGGGAACAACTAATGAAAAACTGTTTTTT.

The table lists this clone with a count of one. This chain joins TRBV9 and TRBJ2-5; 7 nucleotides line up with TRBD2. Germline V gene lookup returns CDR1 SGDLS and CDR2 YYNGEE. CDR3 length: 15 amino acids. After removal of 2 bases from V and 7 bases from J, the junction contained 11 bases not matched to a gene. CDR3 sequence reads: CASSVLSGGIGTQYF. DNA of the CDR3: TGTGCCAGCAGCGTCCTATCCGGGGGGATCGGGACCCAGTACTTC.

The chain is built from TRBV7-9 and TRBJ1-3; TRBD1 aligns across 7 bases. The length of the CDR3 is 15 residues. The germline gives CDR1 SEHNR, CDR2 FQNEAQ (reference sequence). Trimming cost V 5 bases and J 0 bases; bases outside gene matches: 4. This chain's CDR3 is CASSRTGDSGNTIYF. The CDR3 nucleotides are TGTGCCAGCAGCCGAACAGGGGACTCTGGAAACACCATATATTTT.

The V gene is TRBV4-1, the J gene TRBJ1-6; D is unresolved. The germline CDR1 and CDR2 sequences are MGHRA and YSYEKL. The germline V and J ends were trimmed by 1 base and 9 bases, with 16 bases remaining between them. This CDR3 has 16 residues. CDR3 loop: CASSQAEVSSLSPLHF. CDR3 DNA: TGCGCCAGCAGCCAAGCGGAGGTCAGCTCCCTTTCACCCCTCCACTTT.

The chain has TRBV5-1 and TRBJ1-4; D gene uncertain. This CDR3 has 14 amino acids. Germline V gene sequence: CDR1 SGHRS, CDR2 YFSETQ. Trimming shortened V by 2 bases and J by 0 bases, and 5 bases separated the two germline ends. CDR3 residues: CASSFTTTNEKLFF. The CDR3 DNA sequence: TGCGCCAGCAGCTTTACAACAACTAATGAAAAACTGTTTTTT.

This chain connects TRBV4-2 to TRBJ2-7; D is unresolved. This CDR3 comprises 14 residues. Germline V CDR1 and CDR2: LGHNA, YNFKEQ. Trimming removed 5 bases from V and 1 base from J, with 12 bases in between. The chain's CDR3 is CASSKGSVSYEQYF. The CDR3 bases are TGTGCCAGCAGCAAAGGCAGCGTGTCCTACGAGCAGTACTTC.

The rearrangement uses TRBV7-2 and TRBJ2-3, with 7 bases identical to TRBD1. Germline lookup yields CDR1 SGHTA and CDR2 FQGNSA. This CDR3 contains 15 residues. V was clipped by 5 bases and J by 0 bases; unmatched bases: 5. In nucleotides, the CDR3 is TGTGCCAGCAGCCGGACAGGTGGGAGCACAGATACGCAGTATTTT. Its translation: CASSRTGGSTDTQYF.

The CDR3 reads CASSQENGLADQETQYF. DNA of the CDR3: TGCGCCAGCAGCCAAGAAAACGGACTAGCGGACCAAGAGACCCAGTACTTC. The chain employs TRBV4-1 and TRBJ2-5; 10 bases fit TRBD2. V lost 0 bases and J lost 0; bases outside the gene matches: 4. Germline CDR1 is MGHRA and CDR2 is YSYEKL. This CDR3 is built from 17 residues.

The chain is built from TRBV3-1 (or the pseudogene TRBV3-2) and TRBJ1-2; TRBD1 matches at 8 bases. The V gene end was trimmed by 1 base and the J gene end by 4 bases; junction bases not matched to a gene: 5. The germline gives CDR1 LGHDT, CDR2 YNNKEL (reference sequence). The CDR3 consists of 15 residues. CDR3 region: CASSQAPGTGYGYTF. The CDR3 bases are TGTGCCAGCAGCCAAGCGCCTGGGACAGGCTATGGCTACACCTTC.

The chain couples TRBV5-1 to TRBJ2-1; 8 bases map to TRBD1. The CDR3 totals 15 residues. V lost 4 bases, J lost 4 bases, and 7 bases stayed unmatched. Germline values: CDR1 SGHRS, CDR2 YFSETQ. The CDR3 protein is CASSRVDRAYNEQFF. The CDR3 DNA reads as TGCGCCAGCAGCCGGGTGGACAGGGCTTACAATGAGCAGTTCTTC.

The chain carries TRBV11-2 and TRBJ1-6; the match to TRBD1 covers 7 bases. This CDR3 region has 15 residues. Germline-derived CDR1 and CDR2 are SGHAT and FQNNGV. V trimming: 1 base; J trimming: 7 bases; junction bases outside the gene matches: 4. The CDR3 DNA reads as TGTGCCAGCAGCTTAGGGGGACAGCCCAATTCACCCCTCCACTTT. It is translated as CASSLGGQPNSPLHF.

The chain combines TRBV6-5 with TRBJ2-5, with D perhaps TRBD1 (6 bases). Germline V CDR1 and CDR2: MNHEY, SVGAGI. CDR3 size: 15 residues. V was pared by 3 bases and J by 1 base, with 12 bases between. The CDR3 here is CASSYRGIGQETQYF. CDR3 DNA: TGTGCCAGCAGTTATAGGGGGATCGGCCAAGAGACCCAGTACTTC.

The CDR3 spells CASSYTRGAYEQYF. The CDR3 nucleotides are TGTGCCAGCAGTTACACGCGCGGGGCCTACGAGCAGTACTTC. V gene TRBV6-2 or TRBV6-3 combines with J gene TRBJ2-7; D is perhaps TRBD2 (6 bases). Per germline, CDR1 MNHEY and CDR2 SVGEGT. The CDR3 consists of 14 residues. V lost 2 bases and J lost 2, with 10 bases in between.

This clone was observed a few times. The CDR3 DNA reads as TGTGCCAGCAGCACCCGGGACACTAACACCGGGGAGCTGTTTTTT. Its translation is CASSTRDTNTGELFF. This chain uses TRBV6-5 with TRBJ2-2; D is possibly TRBD1 (6 bases). Trimming left V 6 bases short and J 2 bases short, with 13 bases between. Germline values: CDR1 MNHEY, CDR2 SVGAGI. There are 15 residues in the CDR3.

This chain uses TRBV7-8 with TRBJ2-1, with 12 bases fitting TRBD2. Germline lookup yields CDR1 SGHVS and CDR2 FQNEAQ. The CDR3 has 17 amino acids. With 5 bases clipped from V and 4 bases from J, the junction kept 9 bases outside the gene matches. The DNA for the CDR3 is TGTGCCAGCAGCCCTCGACTAGCGGGAGACGGTTACAATGAGCAGTTCTTC. It encodes CASSPRLAGDGYNEQFF.

The chain recombines TRBV28 with TRBJ1-5, with D possibly matching TRBD1 (5 bases). Trimming removed 10 bases from V and 5 bases from J, with 15 bases in between. The CDR3 consists of 13 residues. Germline V gene lookup returns CDR1 MDHEN and CDR2 SYDVKM. The CDR3 nucleotides are TGTGCCACCATTCAGGGAACGGATCAGCCCCAGCATTTT. As protein: CATIQGTDQPQHF.

This clone was seen only a few times. The chain uses TRBV4-2 and TRBJ1-6, with TRBD1 as a possible D gene (6 bases). Germline V lookup: CDR1 LGHNA, CDR2 YNFKEQ. V was clipped by 0 bases and J by 6 bases, with 9 bases between them. This CDR3 region has 15 residues. The CDR3 coding sequence is TGTGCCAGCAGCCAAGATAGGGGGAGTAATTCACCCCTCCACTTT. Amino acids: CASSQDRGSNSPLHF.

The genes are TRBV12-5 and TRBJ1-4; D might be TRBD1 (6 bases). The CDR3 length is 16 residues. Looked up from germline, CDR1 is LGHNT and CDR2 is FRNRAP. The V gene lost 0 bases and the J gene lost 3 bases, with 11 bases spanning the gap. For the CDR3, the DNA is TGTGCTAGTGGTTTGGTACGAACAGGGCCTAATGAAAAACTGTTTTTT. Protein sequence: CASGLVRTGPNEKLFF.